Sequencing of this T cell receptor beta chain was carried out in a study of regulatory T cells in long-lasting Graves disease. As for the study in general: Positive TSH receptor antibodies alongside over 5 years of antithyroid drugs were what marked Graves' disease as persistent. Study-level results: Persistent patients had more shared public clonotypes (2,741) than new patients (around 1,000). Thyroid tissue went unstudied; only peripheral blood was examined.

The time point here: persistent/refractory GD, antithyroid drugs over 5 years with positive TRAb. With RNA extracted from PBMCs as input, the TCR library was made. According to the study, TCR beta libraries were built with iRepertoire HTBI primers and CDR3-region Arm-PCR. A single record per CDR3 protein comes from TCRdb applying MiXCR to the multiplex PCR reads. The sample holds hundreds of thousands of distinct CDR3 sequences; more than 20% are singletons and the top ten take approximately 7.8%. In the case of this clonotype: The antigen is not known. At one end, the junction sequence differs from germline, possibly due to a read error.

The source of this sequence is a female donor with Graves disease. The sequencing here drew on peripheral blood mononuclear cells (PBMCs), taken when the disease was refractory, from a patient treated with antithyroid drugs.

CDR3 coding DNA: TGTGCCAGCAGTTTATCCAGCAATCAGCCCCGGCATTTT. This encodes CASSLSSNQPRHF. The rearrangement joins TRBV28 to TRBJ1-5; no clear D gene. CDR1 is MDHEN, CDR2 SYDVKM, per germline. This CDR3 has 13 amino acids.